This T cell receptor (beta chain) was observed in a study of blood T cell repertoires in COVID-19. Study overall: T cells, B-cell-depleted T cells, or PBMCs provided the cDNA or gDNA that served as material.

Per the authors' pipeline: Amplified reference gene primers provided the basis for estimating nucleated cell counts. Only in-frame clones appear in the TCRdb table, and some are missing; sequencing was by immunoSEQ multiplex PCR. V and J calls and clone size are those listed in that table; D and trimming were worked out from the DNA. The repertoire holds 150,000 or so clones, around 89% seen once, with under 15% in the top ten. This clone has at least ten counts. Specimen: peripheral blood. This receptor was taken from a man younger than 30 with COVID-19, enrolled during active disease.

The CDR3 DNA reads as TGTGCCAGCAGTGTCCAAGGGGGGGGCTATGGCTACACCTTC. It codes for CASSVQGGGYGYTF. The chain is built from TRBV27 and TRBJ1-2; D might be TRBD1 (6 bases). Trimming removed 5 bases from V and 4 bases from J, with 14 bases in between. CDR3 length: 14 amino acids. Germline assignment: CDR1 MNHEY and CDR2 SMNVEV (reference sequence).